These 11 T cell receptor beta chains share one sample of origin, sequenced in a study of cytomegalovirus exposure and HLA in healthy donors. The PCR employed 60 Vbeta primers together with 13 Jbeta primers. Sequencing used immunoSEQ multiplex PCR; TCRdb keeps in-frame clones, though not all of them. The sample has about 130,000 clones, about 80% seen once. The sequenced sample consisted of PBMCs. The receptors were sampled from a woman in her 40s in good health and CMV-seronegative.

CDR3 region: CASIQGGATEAFF. The CDR3 coding sequence is TGTGCCAGCATTCAAGGGGGGGCCACTGAAGCTTTCTTT. The genes are TRBV28 and TRBJ1-1, with D possibly TRBD1 on 6 matching bases. The ends were cut back, 7 bases at V and 4 bases at J, with 13 bases in the middle. CDR3 length: 13 residues. Germline assignment: CDR1 MDHEN and CDR2 SYDVKM.

This clone appeared a single time. The rearrangement links TRBV4-2 to TRBJ2-1, with 13 nucleotides matching TRBD2. The germline CDR1 and CDR2 sequences are LGHNA and YNFKEQ. The CDR3 loop spans 18 amino acids. Trimming at V came to 0 bases and at J to 8 bases, leaving 10 bases not matched to a gene. The CDR3 DNA follows: TGTGCCAGCAGCCAAGATCGGGTCACTAGCGGGGGGGGGTATGAGCAGTTCTTC. Its protein is CASSQDRVTSGGGYEQFF.

The chain recombines TRBV29-1 with TRBJ1-1, with 7 bases matching TRBD1. Germline V gene data show CDR1 as SQVTM and CDR2 as ANQGSEA. Trimming cost V 1 base and J 0 bases; bases outside gene matches: 2. The CDR3 sequence is 14 residues long. CDR3: CSVEVRGLNTEAFF. The CDR3 nucleotides read TGCAGCGTTGAAGTCAGGGGGTTGAACACTGAAGCTTTCTTT.

The J gene is TRBJ1-2, the V gene TRBV29-1; a possible D gene is TRBD1 (5 bases). CDR3 length: 13 residues. Germline V gene sequence: CDR1 SQVTM, CDR2 ANQGSEA. Trimming removed 8 bases at V and 6 bases at J, with 19 bases between. The CDR3 coding sequence is TGCAGCATCGAACACGTGGGGCACCATGGCTACACCTTC. Its protein product is CSIEHVGHHGYTF.

The rearrangement uses TRBV11-2 and TRBJ2-5; 7 bases are a match to TRBD2. Germline CDR1 is SGHAT and CDR2 is FQNNGV. The ends lost 5 bases at V and 5 bases at J; junction bases unmatched: 8. The CDR3 covers 14 residues. The CDR3 nucleotides are TGTGCCAGCAGCCCTACGGGGAGGGTTGAGACCCAGTACTTC. This gives the protein CASSPTGRVETQYF.

The table lists this clone with a count of one. This chain links TRBV2 with TRBJ1-2; TRBD1 aligns across 7 bases. V was clipped by 4 bases and J by 5 bases; unmatched bases: 13. This CDR3 is 16 amino acids long. Looked up from germline, CDR1 is SNHLY and CDR2 is FYNNEI. The CDR3 loop reads CASSGSEQGKGYGYTF. The CDR3, as DNA: TGTGCCAGCAGTGGTTCTGAACAGGGGAAGGGATATGGCTACACCTTC.

J is TRBJ2-3 and V is TRBV18, with 7 bases identical to TRBD1. From germline, CDR1 is KGHSH and CDR2 LQKENI. V was clipped by 2 bases and J by 0 bases; unmatched bases: 8. This CDR3 has 17 amino acids. CDR3 nucleotides: TGTGCCAGCTCACCATTAATGACAGGGCCTAGCACAGATACGCAGTATTTT. It is translated as CASSPLMTGPSTDTQYF.

This sequence joins TRBV12-2 and TRBJ1-2. TRBV12-2 is deemed a pseudogene. The CDR3 covers 15 residues. The CDR3 DNA sequence: TGTGCAAGTCGACCAATGGGAGGGCGGGACTATGGCTACACCTTC. Translation: CASRPMGGRDYGYTF.

The gene calls are TRBV19 and TRBJ2-3; 9 bases match TRBD2. Germline trimming cut 5 bases from V and 4 bases from J; bases unmatched to any gene: 4. The germline CDR1 and CDR2 sequences are LNHDA and SQIVND (reference sequence). The CDR3 totals 14 residues. The CDR3 nucleotides read TGTGCCAGTAGTTCGGGACTAGCTTCAGATACGCAGTATTTT. Protein sequence: CASSSGLASDTQYF.

The J gene is TRBJ2-5, the V gene TRBV2; the D is unclear. Germline V gene lookup returns CDR1 SNHLY and CDR2 FYNNEI. This CDR3 has 12 amino acids. V was trimmed by 6 bases and J by 7 bases, leaving 12 bases between them. The CDR3 reads CASRSLQVTQYF. CDR3 nucleotides: TGTGCCAGCAGAAGCCTTCAGGTGACCCAGTACTTC.

The chain recombines TRBV5-6 with TRBJ2-2, with no clear D. The CDR3 is made up of 14 amino acids. The germline CDR1 and CDR2 sequences are SGHDT and YYEEEE. V was shortened by 1 base and J by 2 bases, with 6 bases between the two germline ends. The CDR3 nucleotides are TGTGCCAGCAGCTTGAACATAAACACCGGGGAGCTGTTTTTT. This codes for CASSLNINTGELFF.